This passage covers 21 T cell receptor beta chains from one sample sequenced in a study of early T cells in non-severe SARS-CoV-2 infection. TCRdb ran MiXCR on the 5' RACE reads and lists one entry per CDR3 protein. The repertoire has about 55,000 distinct CDR3 sequences, approximately 15% of them found once; the top ten carry approximately 11%. Sequenced material: whole blood, taken at baseline. The receptors were gathered from an adult who was a healthcare worker with PCR-confirmed SARS-CoV-2 infection or an uninfected control (not recorded which).

This clonotype has a handful of counts. The chain carries TRBV12-3 or TRBV12-4 and TRBJ2-7; D gene unclear. The CDR3 runs 14 residues. V lost 1 base and J 2 bases, leaving 9 bases between the germline ends. The CDR3 sequence is CASSLVGSPYEQYF. CDR3 sequence (DNA): TGTGCCAGCAGTTTAGTGGGCAGTCCCTACGAGCAGTACTTC.

This clonotype was counted at least ten times. J is TRBJ1-5 and V is TRBV5-1; perhaps TRBD1 as D (5 bases). Germline V gene sequence: CDR1 SGHRS, CDR2 YFSETQ. The CDR3 is 15 amino acids. V lost 4 bases and J lost 1, with 12 bases in between. CDR3 DNA: TGCGCCAGCAGCGGAGACGGGGGAAGCAATCAGCCCCAGCATTTT. It translates to CASSGDGGSNQPQHF.

At least ten counts were recorded for this clonotype. The V gene is TRBV12-3 or TRBV12-4, the J gene TRBJ2-3; no firm D call. This CDR3 spans 15 amino acids. Trimming removed 6 bases from V and 1 base from J, with 14 bases in between. In DNA form, the CDR3 reads TGTGCCAGCAGCGACTTTAGGCTGGGCACAGATACGCAGTATTTT. Protein: CASSDFRLGTDTQYF.

This clonotype occurred a few times. The gene calls are TRBV11-2 and TRBJ2-7; the D gene could be TRBD1 or TRBD2 (5 bases each). CDR1 is SGHAT, CDR2 FQNNGV, per germline. V lost 2 bases and J lost 5, with 10 bases in between. The CDR3 spans 13 residues. Here the CDR3 DNA reads TGTGCCAGCAGCTTACTCGGGACCGACGAGCAGTACTTC. Its translation is CASSLLGTDEQYF. The variable domain in full, with the rest retrieved from reference TRBV11-2 and TRBJ2-7, is EAGVAQSPRYKIIEKRQSVAFWCNPISGHATLYWYQQILGQGPKLLIQFQNNGVVDDSQLPKDRFSAERLKGVDSTLKIQPAKLEDSAVYLCASSLLGTDEQYFGPGTRLTVT.

This clonotype showed up many times. The chain uses TRBV2 and TRBJ2-6, with 9 bases matching TRBD1. CDR3 length: 16 amino acids. The germline V gene has CDR1 SNHLY and CDR2 FYNNEI. The V gene end was trimmed by 7 bases and the J gene end by 2 bases; junction bases not matched to a gene: 6. The CDR3 coding sequence is TGTGCCAGCAACCCGACAGGGGGTCCTGGGGCCAACGTCCTGACTTTC. This translates into CASNPTGGPGANVLTF.

The chain combines TRBV3-1 with TRBJ2-7; 9 nucleotides agree with TRBD2. Trimming took 8 bases from V and 2 from J; bases not matched to a gene: 10. The germline gives CDR1 LGHDT, CDR2 YNNKEL (reference sequence). The CDR3 totals 15 residues. DNA for the CDR3: TGTGCCAGCTCACCCACTAGCGGGCTTGCCTACGAGCAGTACTTC. Its protein is CASSPTSGLAYEQYF.

As DNA, the CDR3 is TGTGCCAGCGCAAATGGGGCTAATGAAAAACTGTTTTTT. It yields the protein CASANGANEKLFF. The V call is TRBV7-9, the J call TRBJ1-4; D is uncertain. The CDR3 is made up of 13 amino acids. Trimming took 8 bases from V and 3 from J, leaving 10 bases between them. In germline, CDR1 is SEHNR, CDR2 FQNEAQ (reference sequence).

The chain joins TRBV6-5 to TRBJ1-2; unclear D gene. The V end was cut by 6 bases, the J end by 9 bases, with 17 bases between. The CDR3 is made up of 13 amino acids. CDR1 and CDR2 from the germline V gene are MNHEY and SVGAGI. The CDR3 loop reads CASSLGEGASYTF. In DNA, the CDR3 is TGTGCCAGCAGCCTCGGGGAGGGAGCGAGCTACACCTTC.

This clonotype has ten or more counts. The chain employs TRBV5-1 and TRBJ2-1; TRBD2 might be the D (6 bases). The V end lost 4 bases, the J end lost 8 bases, and 16 bases lay between the germline ends. Per the germline V gene, CDR1 is SGHRS and CDR2 is YFSETQ. This CDR3 contains 14 residues. CDR3 sequence (DNA): TGCGCCAGCAGCGGAGCGGAGGGGATTTATGAGCAGTTCTTC. Translating it yields CASSGAEGIYEQFF.

The chain joins TRBV20-1 to TRBJ2-2; 7 positions match TRBD1. The V segment lost 1 base and the J segment 7 bases; nucleotides outside the gene matches: 6. This CDR3 has 14 amino acids. The germline V gene has CDR1 DFQATT and CDR2 SNEGSKA (reference sequence). CDR3 in DNA: TGCAGTGCTAGAGTGAACACAGGGGTCGGGGAGCTGTTTTTT. Amino acid sequence: CSARVNTGVGELFF.

This clonotype was seen a handful of times. The V call is TRBV12-3 or TRBV12-4, the J call TRBJ2-3, with 8 bases lining up with TRBD2. The CDR3 is 16 residues long. V shed 5 bases and J 1 base; nucleotides not matched to a gene: 8. The CDR3 sequence is CASSIIAGPRTDTQYF. CDR3 DNA sequence: TGTGCCAGCAGTATAATAGCGGGGCCTCGCACAGATACGCAGTATTTT.

V and J are TRBV12-3 or TRBV12-4 and TRBJ1-1, with 9 bases lining up with TRBD1. The J segment lost 5 bases and the V segment lost 5 bases, leaving 9 bases of the junction unmatched. The CDR3 is 15 amino acids. The CDR3 loop is CASSPQQGADTEAFF. Written as DNA, the CDR3 is TGTGCCAGCAGTCCCCAACAGGGGGCGGATACTGAAGCTTTCTTT.

The chain combines TRBV3-1 with TRBJ2-2; 12 bases align to TRBD2. Germline V CDR1 and CDR2: LGHDT, YNNKEL (reference sequence). V was pared by 1 base and J by 4 bases, with 10 bases of the junction left unmatched. This CDR3 has 19 amino acids. CDR3 sequence (DNA): TGTGCCAGCAGCCAAGGGAAGACTAGCGGGGGCCCAACCACCGGGGAGCTGTTTTTT. Encoded protein: CASSQGKTSGGPTTGELFF.

This clonotype came up a few times. The V call is TRBV12-3 or TRBV12-4, the J call TRBJ2-3, with 9 bases identical to TRBD2. This CDR3 comprises 13 residues. The V and J ends lost 8 bases and 3 bases, in that order; junction bases with no gene match: 3. The CDR3 here is CASARGGTDTQYF. In nucleotides, the CDR3 is TGTGCCAGCGCGCGGGGGGGGACAGATACGCAGTATTTT.

The V gene is TRBV10-3, the J gene TRBJ1-1; 7 bases line up with TRBD1. The junction had 10 bases not matched to a gene; V was cut back by 4 bases and J by 5 bases. The CDR3 length is 15 residues. Germline values: CDR1 ENHRY, CDR2 SYGVKD. The CDR3 sequence: CAISVRGLMGTEAFF. The CDR3 nucleotides read TGTGCCATCAGTGTGAGGGGGCTAATGGGAACTGAAGCTTTCTTT.

This clonotype appeared a few times. The CDR3 DNA reads as TGCAGCGTTGTTGGGGGACAGGGGGTTAGCTCCTACAATGAGCAGTTCTTC. Translation: CSVVGGQGVSSYNEQFF. The genes are TRBV29-1 and TRBJ2-1, with TRBD1 identical over 11 bases. The CDR3 loop spans 17 amino acids. The J segment lost 0 bases and the V segment lost 4 bases, leaving 8 bases of the junction unmatched. Germline CDR1 is SQVTM and CDR2 is ANQGSEA.

This chain joins TRBV11-2 and TRBJ2-3, with D unclear. Looked up from germline, CDR1 is SGHAT and CDR2 is FQNNGV. V lost 6 bases to trimming and J lost 2 bases, with 9 bases between them. The CDR3 contains 13 residues. The CDR3 reads CASSFGYTDTQYF. The CDR3 DNA is TGTGCCAGCAGTTTCGGTTACACAGATACGCAGTATTTT.

This clonotype was seen just once. In DNA, the CDR3 is TGTGCCAGCAGTTCCCTAGAGGCTAGCGGGATCCCCTACGAGCAGTACTTC. It codes for CASSSLEASGIPYEQYF. The rearrangement uses TRBV6-6 and TRBJ2-7, with TRBD2 matching over 9 bases. Germline CDR1 is MNHNY and CDR2 is SVGAGI (reference sequence). This CDR3 spans 17 amino acids. J lost 2 bases, V lost 4 bases, and 12 bases had no gene match.

This clonotype was seen more than once but under ten times. V usage is TRBV7-8 and J usage is TRBJ2-3, with D maybe TRBD1 (6 bases). The V gene's germline CDR1 is SGHVS and CDR2 FQNEAQ. The CDR3 consists of 15 residues. The V gene lost 2 bases and the J gene lost 3 bases, with 12 bases spanning the gap. CDR3 sequence reads: CASSLSGAGTDTQYF. Written as DNA, the CDR3 is TGTGCCAGCAGCTTATCAGGGGCAGGAACAGATACGCAGTATTTT.

J is TRBJ2-3 and V is TRBV11-2; TRBD2 matches 12 bases. J lost 4 bases, V lost 3 bases, and 5 bases had no gene match. CDR1 SGHAT and CDR2 FQNNGV come from the germline V gene. The CDR3 is 16 amino acids. CDR3 nucleotide sequence: TGTGCCAGCAGCTTTCTAGCGGGAGGGAGCCCAGATACGCAGTATTTT. Its protein product is CASSFLAGGSPDTQYF.

This clonotype showed up just a few times. This chain joins TRBV28 and TRBJ2-7, with D perhaps given as TRBD1 or TRBD2 (5 bases each). From germline, CDR1 is MDHEN and CDR2 SYDVKM. The ends were cut back, 3 bases at V and 2 bases at J, with 17 bases in the middle. The CDR3 loop spans 16 amino acids. The DNA for the CDR3 is TGTGCCAGCAGTTTGATTGAGGGAAAGGGGCCCTACGAGCAGTACTTC. This codes for CASSLIEGKGPYEQYF.